This TCR beta chain is drawn from a study of cytomegalovirus exposure and HLA in healthy donors. The study, taken as a whole, reports: Most TCR sequences showed up rarely, but some public TCRs showed up in many donors. Rates of TCR association differed by HLA locus in a later analysis, with DRB1 highest and HLA-C lowest. One variant, a missense change in DCLRE1C, was linked in a later analysis to TCR beta V- and J-gene trimming.

V was cut by 2 bases and J by 5 bases, with 13 bases left in between. Germline assignment: CDR1 MNHNS and CDR2 SASEGT. This CDR3 is built from 15 residues. Of note for this clone: Its antigen is undetermined.

The PCR used 60 Vbeta and 13 Jbeta primers. Generated by immunoSEQ multiplex PCR, the TCRdb table keeps only in-frame clones and is missing some. In the table there are 150,000 to 200,000 clones, about three quarters of which are singletons. The sequencing input was PBMCs. J is TRBJ2-1 and V is TRBV6-1; TRBD2 is a possible D gene (7 bases). This clonotype was obtained from a man between 40 and 49 years old in good health and CMV-seropositive. The DNA for the CDR3 is TGTGCCAGCAGTGAACCAAGGGGGGGTGACAATGAGCAGTTCTTC. Its translation is CASSEPRGGDNEQFF.